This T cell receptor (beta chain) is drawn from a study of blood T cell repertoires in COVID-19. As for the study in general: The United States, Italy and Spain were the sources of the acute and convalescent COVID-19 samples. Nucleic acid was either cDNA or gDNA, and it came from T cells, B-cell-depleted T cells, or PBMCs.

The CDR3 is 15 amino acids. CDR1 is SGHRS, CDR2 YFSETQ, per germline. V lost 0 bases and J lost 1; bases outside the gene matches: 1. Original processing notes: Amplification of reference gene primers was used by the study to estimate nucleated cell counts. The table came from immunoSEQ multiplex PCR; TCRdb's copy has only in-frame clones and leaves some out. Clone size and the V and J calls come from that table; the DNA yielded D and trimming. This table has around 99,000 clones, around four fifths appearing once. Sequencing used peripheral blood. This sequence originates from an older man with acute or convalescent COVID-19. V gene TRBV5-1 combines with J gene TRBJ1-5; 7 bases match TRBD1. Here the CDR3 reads CASSLAGGSNQPQHF. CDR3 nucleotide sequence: TGCGCCAGCAGCTTGGCAGGGGGGAGCAATCAGCCCCAGCATTTT.